The 19 T cell receptor beta chains listed next were all sequenced from one sample in a study of blood T cell repertoires in COVID-19. The repertoire was sequenced with immunoSEQ multiplex PCR; TCRdb's copy has only in-frame clones and lacks some. Among roughly 220,000 clones listed, 80% to 90% were seen once. Sequencing was carried out using PBMCs or T cells enriched from blood (not recorded which). Receptor source: a woman aged 40-49 years with acute COVID-19.

The rearrangement joins TRBV28 to TRBJ1-4; a possible D gene is TRBD1 (5 bases). Deletions cut 6 bases from V and 1 base from J, with 9 bases between. Germline V gene data show CDR1 as MDHEN and CDR2 as SYDVKM. This CDR3 has 14 residues. The DNA for the CDR3 is TGTGCCAGCAGCCAGGGCGGAACTAATGAAAAACTGTTTTTT. As protein: CASSQGGTNEKLFF.

The chain links TRBV6-5 to TRBJ2-7; TRBD2 agrees at 8 bases. The CDR3 covers 14 residues. Germline CDR1 is MNHEY and CDR2 is SVGAGI. V was clipped by 6 bases and J by 3 bases; unmatched bases: 7. The CDR3 nucleotides are TGTGCCAGCAGGAAACCGGGACTAGGCTACGAGCAGTACTTC. Translation gives CASRKPGLGYEQYF.

V is TRBV4-2 and J is TRBJ2-2; 10 bases fit TRBD2. V shed 8 bases and J 7 bases; nucleotides not matched to a gene: 10. Germline-derived CDR1 and CDR2 are LGHNA and YNFKEQ. CDR3 length: 15 residues. CDR3 amino acids: CASRPASGSVGELFF. CDR3 sequence (DNA): TGTGCCAGCCGCCCGGCTAGCGGGAGCGTCGGGGAGCTGTTTTTT.

This sequence joins TRBV29-1 and TRBJ2-7, with TRBD2 as a possible D gene (6 bases). Germline-derived CDR1 and CDR2 are SQVTM and ANQGSEA. Trimming stripped 4 bases from V and 3 bases from J, with 16 bases between. This CDR3 has 14 residues. The DNA for the CDR3 is TGCAGCGTTGTGGTTTCGGGAGCTCTCTACGAGCAGTACTTC. This encodes CSVVVSGALYEQYF.

This clone has only a few counts. This rearrangement joins TRBV2 to TRBJ1-5; 9 nucleotides line up with TRBD1. The CDR3 covers 14 residues. Unmatched junction bases numbered 5, after V lost 6 bases and J lost 5 bases. Germline CDR1 reads SNHLY; CDR2 reads FYNNEI. CDR3 nucleotides: TGTGCCAGCAGCTGGACAGGGGAGGATCAGCCCCAGCATTTT. Residues: CASSWTGEDQPQHF.

This sequence joins TRBV29-1 and TRBJ2-7; 9 bases map to TRBD1. The germline CDR1 and CDR2 sequences are SQVTM and ANQGSEA. J was trimmed by 3 bases and V by 7 bases; bases with no gene match: 13. The CDR3 totals 15 residues. The CDR3 coding sequence is TGCAGCGCAAAGCCCGGGACAGGGTCACTCTACGAGCAGTACTTC. Amino acid sequence: CSAKPGTGSLYEQYF.

V gene TRBV3-1 (or the pseudogene TRBV3-2) combines with J gene TRBJ2-6; no definite D call. Trimming cost V 4 bases and J 0 bases, with 10 bases left between them. This CDR3 region has 16 residues. Germline CDR1 is LGHDT and CDR2 is YNNKEL (reference sequence). Here the CDR3 reads CASSPLTSSGANVLTF. The CDR3, as DNA: TGTGCCAGCAGCCCCCTAACCTCCTCTGGGGCCAACGTCCTGACTTTC.

The chain couples TRBV3-1 (or the pseudogene TRBV3-2) to TRBJ2-5; tentative D call: TRBD2 (6 bases). Trimming pared 1 base from V and 2 bases from J, leaving 8 bases between. From germline, CDR1 is LGHDT and CDR2 YNNKEL (reference sequence). The CDR3 spans 14 residues. The CDR3 DNA sequence: TGTGCCAGCAGCCAAGTGGGGAGGCAAGAGACCCAGTACTTC. Amino acid sequence: CASSQVGRQETQYF.

The V gene is TRBV5-6, the J gene TRBJ1-6, with TRBD1 as a possible D gene (5 bases). V lost 3 bases, J lost 3 bases, and 10 bases lay in between. Germline V lookup: CDR1 SGHDT, CDR2 YYEEEE. CDR3 length equals 15 residues. This CDR3 reads CASSYRGGYNSPLHF. For the CDR3, the DNA is TGTGCCAGCAGCTACCGCGGGGGCTATAATTCACCCCTCCACTTT.

CDR3 coding DNA: TGTGCCAGCAGCTTGGGGGGAGTAAGTGGCAGTGAGCAGTTCTTC. Protein product: CASSLGGVSGSEQFF. The chain combines TRBV5-5 with TRBJ2-1; possibly TRBD2 for D (5 bases). The ends were cut back, 0 bases at V and 9 bases at J, with 16 bases in the middle. The CDR3 is 15 amino acids. Germline assignment: CDR1 SGHKS and CDR2 YYEKEE (reference sequence). Supplemented by reference TRBV5-5 and TRBJ2-1, the full variable domain reads DAGVTQSPTHLIKTRGQQVTLRCSPISGHKSVSWYQQVLGQGPQFIFQYYEKEERGRGNFPDRFSARQFPNYSSELNVNALLLGDSALYLCASSLGGVSGSEQFFGPGTRLTVL.

Only a few counts were recorded for this clone. This chain connects TRBV5-1 to TRBJ1-5; D remains ambiguous. Looked up from germline, CDR1 is SGHRS and CDR2 is YFSETQ. Trimming pared 1 base from V and 2 bases from J, leaving 4 bases between. The CDR3 extends over 13 amino acids. CDR3 sequence: CASSLTGNQPQHF. Here the CDR3 DNA reads TGCGCCAGCAGCTTGACAGGCAATCAGCCCCAGCATTTT.

The chain combines TRBV2 with TRBJ2-7; D remains unclear. Germline CDR1 reads SNHLY; CDR2 reads FYNNEI. The CDR3 is 12 residues long. V lost 4 bases and J lost 4, with 8 bases in between. The CDR3 DNA sequence: TGTGCCAGCAGTGGACTCCGTTACGAGCAGTACTTC. Protein: CASSGLRYEQYF.

This clone was picked up many times. The genes are TRBV9 and TRBJ2-1; 8 bases line up with TRBD1. Trimming at V came to 3 bases and at J to 6 bases, leaving 8 bases not matched to a gene. CDR1 SGDLS and CDR2 YYNGEE come from the germline V gene. The CDR3 is 15 residues long. CDR3 protein: CASSARSTGVNEQFF. Here the CDR3 DNA reads TGTGCCAGCAGCGCCCGGTCGACAGGGGTCAATGAGCAGTTCTTC.

The genes are TRBV19 and TRBJ2-3; possibly TRBD1 for D (6 bases). Germline V gene sequence: CDR1 LNHDA, CDR2 SQIVND (reference sequence). This CDR3 contains 14 residues. Trimming stripped 3 bases from V and 3 bases from J, with 10 bases between. CDR3 amino acids: CASSIPDRTDTQYF. The CDR3 DNA is TGTGCCAGTAGTATCCCAGACAGGACAGATACGCAGTATTTT.

V gene TRBV11-2 combines with J gene TRBJ2-2; 12 bases map to TRBD2. CDR1 and CDR2 from the germline V gene are SGHAT and FQNNGV. CDR3 length: 18 amino acids. The V and J ends lost 5 bases and 0 bases, in that order; junction bases with no gene match: 7. CDR3 coding DNA: TGTGCCAGCAGCCCCCAACGACTAGCGGGGGCGAACACCGGGGAGCTGTTTTTT. Amino acids: CASSPQRLAGANTGELFF.

V is TRBV15 and J is TRBJ2-2, with 7 bases aligning to TRBD1. The CDR3 is 16 amino acids. The V gene's germline CDR1 is LNHNV and CDR2 YYDKDF (reference sequence). V lost 0 bases and J lost 6; bases outside the gene matches: 7. This chain's CDR3 is CATSRDRTRGSGELFF. The CDR3 DNA reads as TGTGCCACCAGCAGAGATCGCACCAGGGGGTCCGGGGAGCTGTTTTTT.

The chain recombines TRBV2 with TRBJ2-3, with 13 bases aligning to TRBD2. The length of the CDR3 is 16 residues. Germline-derived CDR1 and CDR2 are SNHLY and FYNNEI. After removal of 6 bases from V and 5 bases from J, the junction contained 8 bases not matched to a gene. The CDR3 sequence is CASSAGLAGVGDTQYF. In DNA, the CDR3 is TGTGCCAGCAGCGCAGGACTAGCGGGAGTGGGAGATACGCAGTATTTT. Looking up the rest from reference TRBV2 and TRBJ2-3 gives the full variable domain: EPEVTQTPSHQVTQMGQEVILRCVPISNHLYFYWYRQILGQKVEFLVSFYNNEISEKSEIFDDQFSVERPDGSNFTLKIRSTKLEDSAMYFCASSAGLAGVGDTQYFGPGTRLTVL.

The rearrangement links TRBV11-2 to TRBJ2-7, with 7 bases aligning to TRBD1. Germline loops: CDR1 SGHAT, CDR2 FQNNGV. Trimming took 4 bases from V and 2 from J; bases not matched to a gene: 8. The CDR3 runs to 15 residues. Here the CDR3 DNA reads TGTGCCAGCAGCTCAGCCGCCGGGACAGCCTACGAGCAGTACTTC. It translates to CASSSAAGTAYEQYF.

The chain links TRBV7-2 to TRBJ2-5; weak D call: TRBD1 (6 bases). CDR1 and CDR2 from the germline V gene are SGHTA and FQGNSA. The CDR3 is 15 residues long. The V end lost 6 bases, the J end lost 4 bases, and 18 bases lay between the germline ends. This chain's CDR3 is CASSSDRPAVETQYF. CDR3 DNA sequence: TGTGCCAGCAGTTCTGACAGGCCAGCGGTAGAGACCCAGTACTTC.